This T cell receptor beta chain was profiled in a study of response to subunit inactivated influenza vaccine. V was pared by 0 bases and J by 8 bases, with 10 bases between. The CDR3 spans 12 residues. Looked up from germline, CDR1 is DFQATT and CDR2 is SNEGSKA (reference sequence). Many counts were recorded for this clonotype. Its cognate antigen is unknown. Overall study findings and caveats: The authors suggested that few new T cells are recruited per seasonal influenza vaccination.

TCRdb reanalysed the RT-PCR reads using MiXCR and keeps one entry per CDR3 protein. The table has more than 550,000 distinct CDR3 sequences, 12% seen once. This rearrangement joins TRBV20-1 to TRBJ1-1; no clear D. Material: PBMCs from blood, obtained on the day of vaccination. This receptor was obtained from a man in his forties or fifties who received an inactivated influenza vaccine. The CDR3 protein is CSARDPTREAFF. In DNA, the CDR3 is TGCAGTGCTAGAGATCCTACGAGGGAAGCTTTCTTT.